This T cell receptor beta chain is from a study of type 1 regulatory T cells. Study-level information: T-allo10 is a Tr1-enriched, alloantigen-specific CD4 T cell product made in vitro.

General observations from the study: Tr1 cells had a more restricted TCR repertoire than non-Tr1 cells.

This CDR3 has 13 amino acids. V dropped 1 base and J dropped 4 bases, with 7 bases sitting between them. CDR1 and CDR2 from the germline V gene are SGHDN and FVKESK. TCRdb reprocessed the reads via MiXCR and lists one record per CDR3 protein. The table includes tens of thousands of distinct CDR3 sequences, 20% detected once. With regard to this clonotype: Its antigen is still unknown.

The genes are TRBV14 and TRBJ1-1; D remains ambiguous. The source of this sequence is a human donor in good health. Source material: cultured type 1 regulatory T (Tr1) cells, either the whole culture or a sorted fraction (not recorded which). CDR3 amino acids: CASSQGRSTEAFF. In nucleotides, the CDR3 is TGTGCCAGCAGCCAAGGGAGGAGCACTGAAGCTTTCTTT. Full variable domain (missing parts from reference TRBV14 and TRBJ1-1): EAGVTQFPSHSVIEKGQTVTLRCDPISGHDNLYWYRRVMGKEIKFLLHFVKESKQDESGMPNNRFLAERTGGTYSTLKVQPAELEDSGVYFCASSQGRSTEAFFGQGTRLTVV.